These 27 T cell receptor beta chains came from one sample sequenced in a study of shared clonotypes between healthy human individuals (TCRdb year 2020). CD8 naive samples were obtained by positive selection for CCR7 among CD45RO-negative cells, yielding a CD45RA+CCR7+ population from which TemRA cells were excluded. The method was the immunoSEQ multiplex PCR assay. TCRdb provides this immuneACCESS table in a form limited to in-frame rearrangements. Some clones are lacking; in checked studies, under half of them reflect an unresolved V gene, and why the rest are absent is not known. The sample profile shows some 800,000 clones; nearly 95% of them were found once. The ten largest make up around 24% of the sample. The source material was naive CD8+ T cells sorted from blood. The sample's cell subset or site label, in plain terms: CD45RA+CCR7+. These receptor sequences come from a man aged 25-45 years in good health.

The chain uses TRBV28 and TRBJ2-3; D is undetermined. This CDR3 comprises 16 residues. Trimming removed 4 bases at V and 2 bases at J, with 16 bases between. Germline CDR1 MDHEN, CDR2 SYDVKM. CDR3 nucleotide sequence: TGTGCCAGCAGTTCAGCCACACGGAAAGTCACAGATACGCAGTATTTT. Protein: CASSSATRKVTDTQYF.

The chain is built from TRBV7-8 and TRBJ2-7; D remains unclear. CDR3 size: 13 residues. CDR1 is SGHVS and CDR2 is FQNEAQ in the germline V gene. Trimming took off 5 bases at V and 3 bases at J, with 11 bases between the two ends. The CDR3 region is CASSPLLGYEQYF. The CDR3 DNA reads TGTGCCAGCAGCCCCCTTTTGGGCTACGAGCAGTACTTC.

The rearrangement uses TRBV5-4 and TRBJ2-7; the match to TRBD1 covers 9 bases. The V segment lost 4 bases and the J segment 2 bases; nucleotides outside the gene matches: 13. This CDR3 region has 17 residues. In germline, CDR1 is SGHNT, CDR2 YYREEE (reference sequence). The CDR3 nucleotides read TGTGCCAGCAGCCCCTGGTTCGGGACAGGGATCACCTACGAGCAGTACTTC. This sequence encodes CASSPWFGTGITYEQYF. The full variable domain, completed using reference TRBV5-4 and TRBJ2-7, is ETGVTQSPTHLIKTRGQQVTLRCSSQSGHNTVSWYQQALGQGPQFIFQYYREEENGRGNFPPRFSGLQFPNYSSELNVNALELDDSALYLCASSPWFGTGITYEQYFGPGTRLTVT.

The chain employs TRBV7-8 and TRBJ2-3, with D perhaps TRBD2 (5 bases). The V gene lost 5 bases and the J gene lost 1 base, with 16 bases spanning the gap. Germline V gene sequence: CDR1 SGHVS, CDR2 FQNEAQ. This CDR3 has 16 residues. Here the CDR3 reads CASSRSSDGGTDTQYF. DNA for the CDR3: TGTGCCAGCAGCCGAAGTAGCGATGGGGGCACAGATACGCAGTATTTT. The variable domain in full, with the rest retrieved from reference TRBV7-8 and TRBJ2-3, is GAGVSQSPRYKVAKRGQDVALRCDPISGHVSLFWYQQALGQGPEFLTYFQNEAQLDKSGLPSDRFFAERPEGSVSTLKIQRTQQEDSAVYLCASSRSSDGGTDTQYFGPGTRLTVL.

V usage is TRBV9 and J usage is TRBJ2-4; the D gene is possibly TRBD2 (5 bases). The CDR3 spans 15 residues. Germline lookup yields CDR1 SGDLS and CDR2 YYNGEE. Trimming pared 3 bases from V and 0 bases from J, leaving 10 bases between. CDR3 residues: CASSESGVAKNIQYF. DNA of the CDR3: TGTGCCAGCAGCGAAAGCGGAGTAGCCAAAAACATTCAGTACTTC.

This clone was detected only a few times. The chain uses TRBV7-9 and TRBJ2-1; D might be TRBD1 (6 bases). The ends were cut back, 4 bases at V and 5 bases at J, with 12 bases in the middle. Looked up from germline, CDR1 is SEHNR and CDR2 is FQNEAQ (reference sequence). This CDR3 is built from 14 residues. The CDR3 DNA sequence: TGTGCCAGCAGCTCCCGGGACACCGACAATGAGCAGTTCTTC. Amino acids: CASSSRDTDNEQFF.

V is TRBV19 and J is TRBJ2-7, with D tentatively TRBD1 (5 bases). The CDR3 totals 15 residues. The germline V and J ends were trimmed by 1 base and 7 bases, with 17 bases remaining between them. In germline, CDR1 is LNHDA, CDR2 SQIVND (reference sequence). CDR3 nucleotide sequence: TGTGCCAGTAGTATAGCTGACAGCCAACTCGGTGAGCAGTACTTC. The encoded protein is CASSIADSQLGEQYF.

This rearrangement joins TRBV11-2 to TRBJ2-1; tentatively, D is TRBD1 or TRBD2 (5 bases each). Trimming took 4 bases from V and 9 from J, leaving 19 bases between them. There are 15 residues in the CDR3. CDR1 and CDR2 from the germline V gene are SGHAT and FQNNGV. This chain's CDR3 is CASSSPQWGSGEQFF. CDR3 nucleotides: TGTGCCAGCAGCTCCCCACAATGGGGGAGTGGTGAGCAGTTCTTC. Looking up the rest from reference TRBV11-2 and TRBJ2-1 gives the full variable domain: EAGVAQSPRYKIIEKRQSVAFWCNPISGHATLYWYQQILGQGPKLLIQFQNNGVVDDSQLPKDRFSAERLKGVDSTLKIQPAKLEDSAVYLCASSSPQWGSGEQFFGPGTRLTVL.

The chain uses TRBV27 and TRBJ2-1, with 9 bases that match TRBD2. Germline values: CDR1 MNHEY, CDR2 SMNVEV (reference sequence). CDR3 length: 13 amino acids. V shed 5 bases and J 16 bases; nucleotides not matched to a gene: 12. The CDR3 protein is CASSLGVAGVHFF. DNA for the CDR3: TGTGCCAGCAGTCTGGGGGTAGCGGGAGTCCACTTCTTC.

This clone showed up just once. The sample carries other DNA sequences with the same CDR3. The V gene is TRBV27, the J gene TRBJ2-7, with 10 bases that match TRBD1. The CDR3 extends over 14 amino acids. V was clipped by 6 bases and J by 2 bases; unmatched bases: 4. Germline assignment: CDR1 MNHEY and CDR2 SMNVEV (reference sequence). DNA for the CDR3: TGTGCCAGCAGGCCCGGGACAGGGGCCTACGAGCAGTACTTC. It specifies CASRPGTGAYEQYF.

This clone was seen more than once but under ten times. CDR3 DNA: TGTGCCAGCACCGAGACAGGGAATTTTCAGCCCCAGCATTTT. Its protein product is CASTETGNFQPQHF. The genes are TRBV2 and TRBJ1-5; TRBD1 matches 7 bases. Germline V gene sequence: CDR1 SNHLY, CDR2 FYNNEI. This CDR3 region has 14 residues. V gave up 7 bases and J gave up 6 bases; unmatched junction bases: 9.

The chain combines TRBV9 with TRBJ2-3, with 9 nucleotides matching TRBD2. Germline V lookup: CDR1 SGDLS, CDR2 YYNGEE. The CDR3 has 16 amino acids. J lost 2 bases, V lost 4 bases, and 8 bases had no gene match. CDR3: CASSQKAGGYTDTQYF. The CDR3, as DNA: TGTGCCAGCAGCCAAAAAGCGGGAGGATACACAGATACGCAGTATTTT.

This chain connects TRBV10-2 to TRBJ2-7, with D perhaps TRBD2 (5 bases). Trimming removed 8 bases from V and 0 bases from J, with 14 bases in between. Germline V gene sequence: CDR1 WSHSY, CDR2 SAAADI. This CDR3 contains 14 residues. The DNA of the CDR3 is TGCGCCAGCGGAGCGGTAACAAACTCCTACGAGCAGTACTTC. Its translation: CASGAVTNSYEQYF.

This sequence joins TRBV27 and TRBJ1-1; no clear D gene. Trimming shortened V by 2 bases and J by 6 bases, and 10 bases separated the two germline ends. The V gene's germline CDR1 is MNHEY and CDR2 SMNVEV (reference sequence). The CDR3 sequence is 13 residues long. The DNA of the CDR3 is TGTGCCAGCAGTTTAGTTCCGGCCGCTGAAGCTTTCTTT. This sequence encodes CASSLVPAAEAFF.

This clone has a single count. This chain connects TRBV28 to TRBJ2-3; 15 bases agree with TRBD2. Per the germline V gene, CDR1 is MDHEN and CDR2 is SYDVKM. Trimming took 3 bases from V and 6 from J; bases not matched to a gene: 10. CDR3 length equals 18 residues. CDR3 coding DNA: TGTGCCAGCAGTTTTTCGGGACTAGCGGGAGGTGCGGGCGATACGCAGTATTTT. Encoded protein: CASSFSGLAGGAGDTQYF.

V and J are TRBV6-5 and TRBJ2-2, with 8 bases that match TRBD2. This CDR3 has 15 residues. Germline V gene sequence: CDR1 MNHEY, CDR2 SVGAGI. V gave up 6 bases and J gave up 5 bases; unmatched junction bases: 8. CDR3 bases: TGTGCCAGCAGCCCCCCGGGAGGGGGTACCGGGGAGCTGTTTTTT. This gives the protein CASSPPGGGTGELFF.

This sequence joins TRBV7-6 and TRBJ2-7; 13 bases line up with TRBD2. CDR1 SGHVS and CDR2 FNYEAQ come from the germline V gene. Germline trimming cut 5 bases from V and 0 bases from J; bases unmatched to any gene: 10. The CDR3 runs 18 residues. The CDR3 region is CASSPSGTSGVPSYEQYF. The CDR3 nucleotides read TGTGCCAGCAGCCCTAGTGGGACTAGCGGGGTGCCCTCCTACGAGCAGTACTTC.

The chain joins TRBV7-9 to TRBJ1-3; 12 bases fit TRBD1. V was pared by 5 bases and J by 8 bases, with 7 bases of the junction left unmatched. Germline CDR1 and CDR2: SEHNR and FQNEAQ (reference sequence). This CDR3 spans 15 amino acids. CDR3 coding DNA: TGTGCCAGCAGCCCCCGGGACAGGGGGCTGGACACCATATATTTT. It codes for CASSPRDRGLDTIYF. Full variable domain (outside the CDR3, taken from reference TRBV7-9 and TRBJ1-3): DTGVSQNPRHKITKRGQNVTFRCDPISEHNRLYWYRQTLGQGPEFLTYFQNEAQLEKSRLLSDRFSAERPKGSFSTLEIQRTEQGDSAMYLCASSPRDRGLDTIYFGEGSWLTVV.

The chain has TRBV7-9 and TRBJ1-1, with unresolved D. V lost 0 bases, J lost 1 base, and 9 bases lay in between. Germline CDR1 SEHNR, CDR2 FQNEAQ (reference sequence). The CDR3 loop spans 15 amino acids. This chain's CDR3 is CASSLARGENTEAFF. In DNA, the CDR3 is TGTGCCAGCAGCTTAGCAAGAGGAGAGAACACTGAAGCTTTCTTT.

The chain is built from TRBV9 and TRBJ1-3, with TRBD1 matching over 9 bases. There are 16 residues in the CDR3. The J segment lost 1 base and the V segment lost 4 bases, leaving 6 bases of the junction unmatched. CDR1 and CDR2 from the germline V gene are SGDLS and YYNGEE. Here the CDR3 DNA reads TGTGCCAGCAGCCTTGACAGGGGGACGTCTGGAAACACCATATATTTT. Translating gives CASSLDRGTSGNTIYF. Looking up the rest from reference TRBV9 and TRBJ1-3 gives the full variable domain: DSGVTQTPKHLITATGQRVTLRCSPRSGDLSVYWYQQSLDQGLQFLIQYYNGEERAKGNILERFSAQQFPDLHSELNLSSLELGDSALYFCASSLDRGTSGNTIYFGEGSWLTVV.

The chain recombines TRBV5-1 with TRBJ2-7; TRBD1 matches at 9 bases. Losses at the gene ends were 4 bases for V and 4 bases for J; bases not matched to a gene: 6. The CDR3 is made up of 14 amino acids. The germline gives CDR1 SGHRS, CDR2 YFSETQ. The CDR3 nucleotides read TGCGCCAGCAGCCTACGACAGGGGGGTTACGAGCAGTACTTC. Translated: CASSLRQGGYEQYF.

The chain couples TRBV28 to TRBJ2-1; D is tentatively TRBD1 or TRBD2 (5 bases each). This CDR3 contains 12 residues. Per the germline V gene, CDR1 is MDHEN and CDR2 is SYDVKM. Trimming left V 1 base short and J 10 bases short, with 8 bases between. The CDR3 sequence is CASSLYRGEQFF. CDR3 bases: TGTGCCAGCAGTTTATATCGGGGCGAGCAGTTCTTC.

This clone was recorded a few times. This chain joins TRBV7-9 and TRBJ1-4, with 10 bases aligning to TRBD1. Germline lookup yields CDR1 SEHNR and CDR2 FQNEAQ (reference sequence). This CDR3 has 17 amino acids. V was clipped by 5 bases and J by 6 bases; unmatched bases: 12. CDR3 protein: CASSTRDRGVRHEKLFF. CDR3 in DNA: TGTGCCAGCAGCACCCGGGACAGGGGTGTTCGGCATGAAAAACTGTTTTTT.

This clone was recorded a few times. The rearrangement uses TRBV27 and TRBJ2-7; 10 nucleotides agree with TRBD2. J was trimmed by 4 bases and V by 6 bases; bases with no gene match: 6. CDR1 is MNHEY and CDR2 is SMNVEV in the germline V gene (reference sequence). The CDR3 totals 14 residues. CDR3 bases: TGTGCCAGCAGCCTAGCGGGAGTCAGGTACGAGCAGTACTTC. It specifies CASSLAGVRYEQYF.

The chain couples TRBV15 to TRBJ2-1; 9 nucleotides agree with TRBD1. This CDR3 has 17 residues. In germline, CDR1 is LNHNV, CDR2 YYDKDF (reference sequence). The V and J ends lost 2 bases and 8 bases, in that order; junction bases with no gene match: 13. This chain's CDR3 is CATSRPEGTGFGDEQFF. The CDR3 nucleotides are TGTGCCACCAGCAGACCGGAGGGGACAGGGTTTGGAGATGAGCAGTTCTTC. Supplemented by reference TRBV15 and TRBJ2-1, the full variable domain reads DAMVIQNPRYQVTQFGKPVTLSCSQTLNHNVMYWYQQKSSQAPKLLFHYYDKDFNNEADTPDNFQSRRPNTSFCFLDIRSPGLGDTAMYLCATSRPEGTGFGDEQFFGPGTRLTVL.

This chain uses TRBV28 with TRBJ2-3; D not certain. This CDR3 comprises 11 residues. Trimming removed 7 bases at V and 6 bases at J, with 8 bases between. Germline lookup yields CDR1 MDHEN and CDR2 SYDVKM. CDR3 sequence reads: CASTLSDTQYF. Written as DNA, the CDR3 is TGTGCCAGCACCCTTTCGGATACGCAGTATTTT. The entire variable domain, with the rest obtained from reference TRBV28 and TRBJ2-3, is as follows: DVKVTQSSRYLVKRTGEKVFLECVQDMDHENMFWYRQDPGLGLRLIYFSYDVKMKEKGDIPEGYSVSREKKERFSLILESASTNQTSMYLCASTLSDTQYFGPGTRLTVL.

This clone came up once. The chain uses TRBV19 and TRBJ2-7; 9 bases are a match to TRBD1. In germline, CDR1 is LNHDA, CDR2 SQIVND (reference sequence). The CDR3 runs 17 residues. V was clipped by 6 bases and J by 2 bases; unmatched bases: 14. CDR3 protein: CASSPWVAGQGTYEQYF. CDR3 DNA: TGTGCCAGTAGCCCCTGGGTCGCGGGACAGGGAACCTACGAGCAGTACTTC. Combining the CDR3 with reference TRBV19 and TRBJ2-7 gives the whole variable domain DGGITQSPKYLFRKEGQNVTLSCEQNLNHDAMYWYRQDPGQGLRLIYYSQIVNDFQKGDIAEGYSVSREKKESFPLTVTSAQKNPTAFYLCASSPWVAGQGTYEQYFGPGTRLTVT.